The text below deals with one T cell receptor (beta chain). Its target antigen remains unknown. Base quality data are lacking; no much larger clone is found one base away. The library relied on the immunoSEQ multiplex PCR assay. The source is immuneACCESS, and TCRdb retained only in-frame sequences with V and J called. Part of the clones is not carried over; for the studies checked, unresolved V genes explain less than half of this, and the remainder is unexplained. For this sample the table gives about 93,000 clones, of which roughly 96% were detected only once. Of the sample, about 0.25% is held by the ten largest clones. This record comes from a study of technical replicates of blood from a few donors (dated by TCRdb to 2016 to 2017). V lost 0 bases and J lost 5 bases; the stretch between them is 12 bases long. From the cysteine through the phenylalanine, the CDR3 covers 15 amino acids. Only the CDR3 region is kept as DNA, spanning 45 bases read in frame from base 1. Reading the germline V gene gives CDR1 SGDLS and CDR2 YYNGEE.

The material sequenced was T cells isolated from PBMCs. The source is a human donor in good health. The chain is encoded by TRBV9 joined to TRBJ2-1; TRBD2 is a possible D gene, resting on 6 matching bases. The CDR3 protein: CASSVVVGEDNEQFF. DNA sequence: TGTGCCAGCAGCGTAGTGGTCGGGGAGGACAATGAGCAGTTCTTC.